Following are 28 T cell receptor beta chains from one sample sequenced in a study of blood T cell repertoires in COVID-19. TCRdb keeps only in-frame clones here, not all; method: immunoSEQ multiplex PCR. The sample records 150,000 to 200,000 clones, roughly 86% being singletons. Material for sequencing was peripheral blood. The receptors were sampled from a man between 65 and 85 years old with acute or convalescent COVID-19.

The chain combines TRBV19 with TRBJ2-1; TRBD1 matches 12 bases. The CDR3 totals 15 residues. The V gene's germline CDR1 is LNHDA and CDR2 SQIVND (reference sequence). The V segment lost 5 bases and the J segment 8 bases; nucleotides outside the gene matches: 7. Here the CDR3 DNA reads TGTGCCAGTAGTGACCGGGACAGGGGGCAACATGAGCAGTTCTTC. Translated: CASSDRDRGQHEQFF.

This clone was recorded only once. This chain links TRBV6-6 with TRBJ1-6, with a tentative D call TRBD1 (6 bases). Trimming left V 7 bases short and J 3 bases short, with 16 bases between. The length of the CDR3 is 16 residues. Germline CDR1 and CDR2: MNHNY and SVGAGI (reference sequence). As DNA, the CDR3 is TGTGCCAGCATCCGACAGGAACCCGTCTATAATTCACCCCTCCACTTT. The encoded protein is CASIRQEPVYNSPLHF.

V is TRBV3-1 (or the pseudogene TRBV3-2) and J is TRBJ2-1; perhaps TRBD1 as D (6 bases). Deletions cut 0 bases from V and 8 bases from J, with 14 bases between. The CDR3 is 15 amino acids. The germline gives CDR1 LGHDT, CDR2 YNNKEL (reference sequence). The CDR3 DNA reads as TGTGCCAGCAGCCAAGAGGCGTGGGGGCCAGATGAGCAGTTCTTC. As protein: CASSQEAWGPDEQFF.

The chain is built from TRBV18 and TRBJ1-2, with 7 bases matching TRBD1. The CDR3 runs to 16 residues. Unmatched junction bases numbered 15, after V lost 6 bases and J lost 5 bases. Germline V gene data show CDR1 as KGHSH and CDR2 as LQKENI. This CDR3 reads CASSPGQAVESYGYTF. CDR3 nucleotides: TGTGCCAGCTCGCCAGGACAGGCCGTGGAATCGTATGGCTACACCTTC.

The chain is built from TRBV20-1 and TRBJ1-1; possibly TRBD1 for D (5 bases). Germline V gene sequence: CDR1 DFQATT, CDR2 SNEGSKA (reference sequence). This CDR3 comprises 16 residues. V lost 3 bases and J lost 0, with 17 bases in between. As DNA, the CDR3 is TGCAGTGCTAGTCGCGGGGCCGGGATGGTGAACACTGAAGCTTTCTTT. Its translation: CSASRGAGMVNTEAFF.

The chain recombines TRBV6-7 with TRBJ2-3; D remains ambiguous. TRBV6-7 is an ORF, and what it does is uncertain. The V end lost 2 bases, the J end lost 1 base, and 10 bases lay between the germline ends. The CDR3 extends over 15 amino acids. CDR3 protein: CASSYPQHRTDTQYF. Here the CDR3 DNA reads TGTGCCAGCAGTTACCCTCAACATCGCACAGATACGCAGTATTTT.

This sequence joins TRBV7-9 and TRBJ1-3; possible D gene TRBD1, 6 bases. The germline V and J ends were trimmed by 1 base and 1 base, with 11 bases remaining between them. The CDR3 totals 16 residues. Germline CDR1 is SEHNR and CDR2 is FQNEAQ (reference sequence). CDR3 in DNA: TGTGCCAGCAGCTTAGAGGGGGGGAGATCTGGAAACACCATATATTTT. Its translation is CASSLEGGRSGNTIYF.

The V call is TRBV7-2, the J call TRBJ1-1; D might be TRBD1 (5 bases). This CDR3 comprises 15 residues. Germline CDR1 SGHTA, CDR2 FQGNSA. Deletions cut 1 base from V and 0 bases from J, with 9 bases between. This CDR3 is CASSLGGRMNTEAFF. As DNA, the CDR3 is TGTGCCAGCAGCTTAGGGGGCCGGATGAACACTGAAGCTTTCTTT.

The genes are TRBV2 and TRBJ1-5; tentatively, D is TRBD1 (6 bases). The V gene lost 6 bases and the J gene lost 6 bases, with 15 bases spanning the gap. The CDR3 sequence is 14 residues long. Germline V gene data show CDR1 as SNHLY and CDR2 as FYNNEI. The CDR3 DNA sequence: TGTGCCAGCAGCCGTCAGGGGCCGGCTCAGCCCCAGCATTTT. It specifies CASSRQGPAQPQHF.

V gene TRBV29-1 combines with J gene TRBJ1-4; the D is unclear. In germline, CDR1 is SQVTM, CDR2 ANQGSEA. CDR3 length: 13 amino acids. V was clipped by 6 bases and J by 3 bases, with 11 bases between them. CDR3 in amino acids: CSVREESNEKLFF. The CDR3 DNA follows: TGCAGCGTGAGGGAGGAGTCTAATGAAAAACTGTTTTTT.

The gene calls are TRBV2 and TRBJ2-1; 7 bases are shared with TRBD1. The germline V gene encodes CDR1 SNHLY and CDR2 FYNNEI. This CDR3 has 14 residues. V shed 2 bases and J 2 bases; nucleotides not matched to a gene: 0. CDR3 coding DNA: TGTGCCAGCAGTGAACAGGGGGCCTACAATGAGCAGTTCTTC. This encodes CASSEQGAYNEQFF.

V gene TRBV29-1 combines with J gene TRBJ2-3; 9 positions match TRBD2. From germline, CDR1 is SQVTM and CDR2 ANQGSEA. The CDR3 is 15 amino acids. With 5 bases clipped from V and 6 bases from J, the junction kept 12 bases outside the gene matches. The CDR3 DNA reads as TGCAGCGTTAAAGGGGCTAGCGGGGAAGGCGATACGCAGTATTTT. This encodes CSVKGASGEGDTQYF.

CDR3 nucleotides: TGCGCCAGCAGCTTGGCAGGACAGGGGTATGAGCAGTTCTTC. Its translation: CASSLAGQGYEQFF. This sequence joins TRBV5-1 and TRBJ2-1; 9 positions agree with TRBD1. CDR1 and CDR2 from the germline V gene are SGHRS and YFSETQ. The V segment lost 0 bases and the J segment 8 bases; nucleotides outside the gene matches: 3. The CDR3 contains 14 residues.

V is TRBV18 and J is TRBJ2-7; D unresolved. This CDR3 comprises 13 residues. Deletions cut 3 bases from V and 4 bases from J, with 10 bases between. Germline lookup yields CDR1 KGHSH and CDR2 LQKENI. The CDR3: CASSPPGLYEQYF. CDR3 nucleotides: TGTGCCAGCTCACCTCCGGGTCTTTACGAGCAGTACTTC.

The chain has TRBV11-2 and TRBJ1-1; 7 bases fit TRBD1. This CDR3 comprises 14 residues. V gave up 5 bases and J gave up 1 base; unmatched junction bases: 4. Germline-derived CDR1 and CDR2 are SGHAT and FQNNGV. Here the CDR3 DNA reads TGTGCCAGCAGCCTCCGACAGGGGAACACTGAAGCTTTCTTT. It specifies CASSLRQGNTEAFF.

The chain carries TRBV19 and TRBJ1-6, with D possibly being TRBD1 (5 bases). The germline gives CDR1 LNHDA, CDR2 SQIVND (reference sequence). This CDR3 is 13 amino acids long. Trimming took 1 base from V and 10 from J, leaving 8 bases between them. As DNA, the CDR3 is TGTGCCAGTAGTATAGGGGGCCGGTCACCCCTCCACTTT. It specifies CASSIGGRSPLHF.

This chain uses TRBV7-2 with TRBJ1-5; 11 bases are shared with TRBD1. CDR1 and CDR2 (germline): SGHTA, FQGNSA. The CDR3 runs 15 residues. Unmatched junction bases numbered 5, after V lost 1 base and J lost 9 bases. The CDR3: CASSLGDRGARPQHF. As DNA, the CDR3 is TGTGCCAGCAGCTTAGGGGACAGGGGGGCCCGGCCCCAGCATTTT.

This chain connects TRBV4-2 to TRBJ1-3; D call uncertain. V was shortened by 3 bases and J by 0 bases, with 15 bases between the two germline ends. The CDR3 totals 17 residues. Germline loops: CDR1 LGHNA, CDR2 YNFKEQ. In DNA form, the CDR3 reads TGTGCCAGCAGCCAGGATGCACAGAGTTACTCTGGAAACACCATATATTTT. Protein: CASSQDAQSYSGNTIYF.

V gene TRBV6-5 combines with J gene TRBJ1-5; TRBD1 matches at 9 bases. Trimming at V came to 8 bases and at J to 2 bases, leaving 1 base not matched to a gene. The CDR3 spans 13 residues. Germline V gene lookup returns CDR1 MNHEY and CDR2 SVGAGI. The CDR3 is CASWTGGNQPQHF. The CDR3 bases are TGTGCCAGCTGGACAGGGGGCAATCAGCCCCAGCATTTT.

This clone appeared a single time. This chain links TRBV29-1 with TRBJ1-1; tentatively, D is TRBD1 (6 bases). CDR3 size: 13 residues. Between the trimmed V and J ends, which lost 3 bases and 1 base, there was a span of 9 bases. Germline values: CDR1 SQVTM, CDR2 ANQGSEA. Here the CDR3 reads CSVEVGGNTEAFF. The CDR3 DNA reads TGCAGCGTTGAGGTAGGGGGGAACACTGAAGCTTTCTTT.

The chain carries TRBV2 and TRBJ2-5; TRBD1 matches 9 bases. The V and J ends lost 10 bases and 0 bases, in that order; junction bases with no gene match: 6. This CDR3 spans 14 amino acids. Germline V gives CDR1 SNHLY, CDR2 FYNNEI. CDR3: CATTRDRDQETQYF. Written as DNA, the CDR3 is TGTGCCACAACCCGGGACAGGGACCAAGAGACCCAGTACTTC.

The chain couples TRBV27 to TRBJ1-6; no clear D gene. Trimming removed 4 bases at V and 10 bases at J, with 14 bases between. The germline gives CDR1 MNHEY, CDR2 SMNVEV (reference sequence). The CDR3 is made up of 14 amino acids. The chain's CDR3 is CASSSHFRGSPLHF. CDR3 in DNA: TGTGCCAGCAGTTCCCACTTTAGAGGATCACCCCTCCACTTT.

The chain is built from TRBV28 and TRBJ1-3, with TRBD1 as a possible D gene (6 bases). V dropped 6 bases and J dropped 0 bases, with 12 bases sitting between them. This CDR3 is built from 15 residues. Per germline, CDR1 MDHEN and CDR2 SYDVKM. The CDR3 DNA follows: TGTGCCAGCAGCGAGAACAGGGTCTCTGGAAACACCATATATTTT. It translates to CASSENRVSGNTIYF.

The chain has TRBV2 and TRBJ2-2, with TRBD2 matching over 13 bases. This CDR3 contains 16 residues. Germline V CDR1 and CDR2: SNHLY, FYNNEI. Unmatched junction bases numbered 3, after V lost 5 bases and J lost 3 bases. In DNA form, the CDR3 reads TGTGCCAGCAGTAGAGGACTAGCGGGAGACACCGGGGAGCTGTTTTTT. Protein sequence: CASSRGLAGDTGELFF.

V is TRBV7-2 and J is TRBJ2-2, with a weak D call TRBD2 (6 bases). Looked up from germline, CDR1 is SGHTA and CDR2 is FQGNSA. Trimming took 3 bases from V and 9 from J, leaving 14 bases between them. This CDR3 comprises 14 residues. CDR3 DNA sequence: TGTGCCAGCAGCTTCAACCGCGGGGACTGGGAGCTGTTTTTT. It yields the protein CASSFNRGDWELFF. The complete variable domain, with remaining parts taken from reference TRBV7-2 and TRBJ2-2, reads GAGVSQSPSNKVTEKGKDVELRCDPISGHTALYWYRQSLGQGLEFLIYFQGNSAPDKSGLPSDRFSAERTGGSVSTLTIQRTQQEDSAVYLCASSFNRGDWELFFGEGSRLTVL.

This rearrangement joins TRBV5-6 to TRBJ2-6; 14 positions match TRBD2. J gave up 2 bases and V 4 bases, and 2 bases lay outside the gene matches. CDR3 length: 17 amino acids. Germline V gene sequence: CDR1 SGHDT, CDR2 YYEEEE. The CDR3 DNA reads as TGTGCCAGCAGCCCGGGACTAGCGGGAGCTGGGGCCAACGTCCTGACTTTC. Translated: CASSPGLAGAGANVLTF.

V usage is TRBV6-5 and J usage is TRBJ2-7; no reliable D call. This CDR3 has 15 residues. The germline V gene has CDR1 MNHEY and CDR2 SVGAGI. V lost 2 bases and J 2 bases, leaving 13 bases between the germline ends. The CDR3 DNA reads TGTGCCAGCAGTTACCTGGGTGGGCACCCCTACGAGCAGTACTTC. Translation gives CASSYLGGHPYEQYF.

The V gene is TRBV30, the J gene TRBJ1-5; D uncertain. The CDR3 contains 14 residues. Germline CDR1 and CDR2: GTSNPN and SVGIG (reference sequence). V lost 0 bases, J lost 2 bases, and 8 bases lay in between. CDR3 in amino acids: CAWSVLGGNQPQHF. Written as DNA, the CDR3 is TGTGCCTGGAGTGTACTTGGTGGCAATCAGCCCCAGCATTTT.